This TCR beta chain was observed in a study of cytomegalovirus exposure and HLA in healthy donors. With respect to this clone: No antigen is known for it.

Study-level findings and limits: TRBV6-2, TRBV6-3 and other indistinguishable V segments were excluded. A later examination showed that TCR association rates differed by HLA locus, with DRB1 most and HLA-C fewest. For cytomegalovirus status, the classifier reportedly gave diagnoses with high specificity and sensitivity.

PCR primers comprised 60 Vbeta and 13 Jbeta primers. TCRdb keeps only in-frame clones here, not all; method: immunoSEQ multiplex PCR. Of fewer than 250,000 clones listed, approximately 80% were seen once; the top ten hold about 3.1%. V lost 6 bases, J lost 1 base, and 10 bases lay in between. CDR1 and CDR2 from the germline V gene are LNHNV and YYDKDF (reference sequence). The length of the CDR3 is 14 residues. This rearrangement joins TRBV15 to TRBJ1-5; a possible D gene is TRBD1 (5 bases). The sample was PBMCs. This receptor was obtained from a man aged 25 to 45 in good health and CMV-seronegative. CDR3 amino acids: CATSTQGSNQPQHF. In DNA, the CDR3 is TGTGCCACCAGTACTCAGGGAAGCAATCAGCCCCAGCATTTT. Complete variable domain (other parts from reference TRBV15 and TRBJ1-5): DAMVIQNPRYQVTQFGKPVTLSCSQTLNHNVMYWYQQKSSQAPKLLFHYYDKDFNNEADTPDNFQSRRPNTSFCFLDIRSPGLGDTAMYLCATSTQGSNQPQHFGDGTRLSIL.